Listed below are T cell receptor beta chains from one sample, sequenced in a study of T-cell memory formation after mild COVID-19. TCRdb passed the 5' RACE reads through MiXCR, listing each CDR3 protein once. Of 350,000 to 450,000 distinct CDR3 sequences in the sample, more than 20% were seen once. Sequencing was carried out using PBMCs or a T cell subset sorted from them (not recorded which). The source of these receptors is an adult woman who had mild COVID-19 (a few samples of this study predate the infection). Cell type and time point are not known. CDR3s include the opening cysteine and the closing phenylalanine or tryptophan. The D gene is left open where the match is weak. Size values are once, few and many counts, or a class for expanded clones, and some rows have none.

d_gene,abundance,v_gene,j_gene,CDR3aa,CDR3nt
-,-,TRBV5-4,TRBJ1-2,CASSLAQGSYGYTF,TGTGCCAGCAGCTTGGCGCAGGGATCCTATGGCTACACCTTC
-,-,TRBV5-6,TRBJ2-3,CASSSNIGIWTDTQYF,TGTGCCAGCAGCTCAAATATCGGGATATGGACAGATACGCAGTATTTT
-,few,TRBV2,TRBJ2-1,CASRTSFEQFF,TGTGCCAGCAGAACTAGTTTTGAGCAGTTCTTC
-,many,TRBV7-9,TRBJ2-3,CASSFRVDEGDTQYF,TGTGCCAGCAGTTTCCGGGTCGATGAAGGGGATACGCAGTATTTT
TRBD2,few,TRBV11-3,TRBJ2-7,CASSHGQPGLGGEQYF,TGTGCCAGCAGCCACGGACAACCGGGACTAGGGGGGGAGCAGTACTTC
TRBD2,many,TRBV5-1,TRBJ2-1,CASSLELAGGVNEQFF,TGCGCCAGCAGCTTGGAACTAGCGGGAGGCGTCAATGAGCAGTTCTTC
-,-,TRBV7-9,TRBJ1-3,CASSRTAESGNTIYF,TGTGCCAGCAGCCGGACAGCTGAGTCTGGAAACACCATATATTTT
-,-,TRBV5-4,TRBJ2-2,CASSTDEPTGELFF,TGTGCCAGCAGCACGGACGAGCCCACCGGGGAGCTGTTTTTT
TRBD2,few,TRBV4-2,TRBJ2-5,CASSQDFSGGETQYF,TGTGCCAGCAGCCAAGATTTTTCGGGAGGAGAGACCCAGTACTTC
-,medium-sized,TRBV14,TRBJ2-3,CASSQGSSWGNTQYF,TGTGCCAGCAGCCAGGGGTCCTCGTGGGGGAATACGCAGTATTTT
-,-,TRBV12-3/TRBV12-4,TRBJ2-2,CASLVGPMAGELFF,TGTGCCAGTCTGGTAGGGCCGATGGCCGGGGAGCTGTTTTTT
-,few,TRBV12-3/TRBV12-4,TRBJ2-7,CASSLGGESYEQYF,TGTGCCAGCAGTTTAGGGGGGGAATCCTACGAGCAGTACTTC
-,few,TRBV4-3,TRBJ2-1,CASSQDEPSPDNEQFF,TGCGCCAGCAGCCAAGACGAACCGTCGCCGGACAATGAGCAGTTCTTC
-,few,TRBV4-1,TRBJ2-1,CASSQGHSSYNEQFF,TGCGCCAGCAGCCAAGGACACTCCTCCTACAATGAGCAGTTCTTC
-,few,TRBV20-1,TRBJ2-1,CSVGGGNNEQFF,TGCAGTGTCGGAGGAGGAAACAATGAGCAGTTCTTC
-,-,TRBV6-2/TRBV6-3,TRBJ1-2,CASSYSPGTVGYTF,TGTGCCAGCAGTTACTCTCCCGGGACGGTGGGCTACACCTTC
-,-,TRBV5-1,TRBJ2-4,CASSFRGAKNIQYF,TGCGCCAGCAGCTTCCGGGGAGCCAAAAACATTCAGTACTTC
-,few,TRBV4-1,TRBJ2-1,CASSRVIQGEQFF,TGCGCCAGCAGCCGAGTCATTCAGGGGGAGCAGTTCTTC
-,few,TRBV7-3,TRBJ2-1,CASSLSQLTYNEQFF,TGTGCCAGCAGCTTAAGCCAGCTGACCTACAATGAGCAGTTCTTC
TRBD2,few,TRBV24-1,TRBJ2-7,CATSDNRGRASEQYF,TGTGCCACCAGTGATAACCGCGGGAGGGCCAGCGAGCAGTACTTC
-,few,TRBV19,TRBJ2-2,CASSIDRGGTGELFF,TGTGCCAGTAGTATAGATAGGGGCGGTACCGGGGAGCTGTTTTTT
-,-,TRBV19,TRBJ1-1,CASSIPRLRDTEAFF,TGTGCCAGTAGTATTCCCCGATTAAGGGACACTGAAGCTTTCTTT
TRBD2,-,TRBV7-9,TRBJ2-7,CASSLVLAESYEQYF,TGTGCCAGCAGCTTAGTGCTAGCGGAATCCTACGAGCAGTACTTC
-,few,TRBV7-9,TRBJ1-4,CASSLAGTALATNEKLFF,TGTGCCAGCAGCTTAGCCGGGACGGCCCTTGCAACTAATGAAAAACTGTTTTTT
TRBD2,few,TRBV5-4,TRBJ2-2,CASSGHPTSGSANTGELFF,TGTGCCAGCAGCGGGCACCCGACTAGCGGTTCGGCGAACACCGGGGAGCTGTTTTTT
TRBD2,-,TRBV14,TRBJ2-1,CASSPRLAGGVDEQFF,TGTGCCAGCAGCCCCCGACTAGCGGGAGGGGTCGATGAGCAGTTCTTC
TRBD2,-,TRBV12-3/TRBV12-4,TRBJ2-7,CASSPGLAGEAEDEQYF,TGTGCCAGCAGCCCGGGACTAGCGGGAGAGGCAGAGGACGAGCAGTACTTC
-,-,TRBV7-3,TRBJ1-1,CASSSELGTEAFF,TGTGCCAGCAGCTCCGAACTAGGCACTGAAGCTTTCTTT
TRBD2,few,TRBV3-1,TRBJ2-7,CASSQDLTGGNRQYF,TGTGCCAGCAGCCAAGATTTAACGGGGGGGAATCGGCAGTACTTC
TRBD2,-,TRBV6-6,TRBJ2-3,CASSYSSSGGADTQYF,TGTGCCAGCAGTTACTCGTCTAGCGGGGGGGCAGATACGCAGTATTTT
-,-,TRBV28,TRBJ1-1,CAGAGGEHTEAFF,TGTGCCGGGGCAGGAGGGGAGCACACTGAAGCTTTCTTT
-,-,TRBV10-3,TRBJ1-1,CAISEGSARTNTEAFF,TGTGCCATCAGTGAAGGCTCGGCGCGAACGAACACTGAAGCTTTCTTT
TRBD1,few,TRBV7-2,TRBJ2-7,CASSLGTGSRYF,TGTGCCAGCAGCCTCGGGACAGGGAGTCGATACTTC
TRBD2,-,TRBV20-1,TRBJ2-1,CSAGPTSGRGEQFF,TGCAGTGCTGGGCCGACTAGCGGGAGGGGTGAGCAGTTCTTC
TRBD1,-,TRBV7-9,TRBJ2-2,CASSQGQYTGELFF,TGTGCCAGCAGCCAGGGACAGTACACCGGGGAGCTGTTTTTT
-,-,TRBV5-1,TRBJ1-3,CASSPSDRSSGNTIYF,TGCGCCAGCAGCCCCTCCGACAGATCGTCTGGAAACACCATATATTTT
-,-,TRBV4-1,TRBJ1-2,CASSQGFSRASLEGYTF,TGCGCCAGCAGCCAAGGGTTCTCCAGGGCCTCCTTAGAGGGCTACACCTTC
-,few,TRBV9,TRBJ2-3,CASSARGADDTQYF,TGTGCCAGCAGCGCCCGGGGCGCAGACGATACGCAGTATTTT
-,-,TRBV5-1,TRBJ2-7,CASSTQLAESQYF,TGCGCCAGCAGCACCCAATTGGCAGAGTCGCAGTACTTC
-,few,TRBV27,TRBJ1-5,CASSSRGLAGNQPQHF,TGTGCCAGCAGTTCGAGGGGCCTTGCCGGGAATCAGCCCCAGCATTTT
-,few,TRBV5-1,TRBJ2-7,CASSLTATFYEQYF,TGCGCCAGCAGCTTGACGGCTACTTTCTACGAGCAGTACTTC
-,few,TRBV7-2,TRBJ2-3,CASSPWGVSTDTQYF,TGTGCCAGCAGCCCGTGGGGAGTTAGCACAGATACGCAGTATTTT
TRBD1,few,TRBV3-1,TRBJ1-6,CASSQDGQGRNSPLHF,TGTGCCAGCAGCCAAGATGGACAGGGGCGAAATTCACCCCTCCACTTT
TRBD1,few,TRBV28,TRBJ1-5,CASTPGTGYGNQPQHF,TGTGCCAGCACCCCCGGGACAGGGTACGGCAATCAGCCCCAGCATTTT
TRBD1,few,TRBV19,TRBJ1-1,CASSFPDREAGAFF,TGTGCCAGTAGTTTCCCAGACAGGGAAGCGGGAGCTTTCTTT
-,-,TRBV5-1,TRBJ2-6,CASSLEPGPSGANVLTF,TGCGCCAGCAGCTTGGAGCCAGGGCCTTCTGGGGCCAACGTCCTGACTTTC
TRBD2,few,TRBV7-9,TRBJ2-1,CASTPGRTSGSGNEQFF,TGTGCCAGCACCCCGGGCCGGACTAGCGGGAGCGGGAATGAGCAGTTCTTC
-,-,TRBV3-1,TRBJ1-1,CASSQTGGTTEAFF,TGTGCCAGCAGCCAAACGGGGGGAACAACTGAAGCTTTCTTT
TRBD1,-,TRBV5-1,TRBJ2-1,CASSLKGTGRSSYNEQFF,TGCGCCAGCAGCTTGAAAGGGACAGGGCGGAGCTCCTACAATGAGCAGTTCTTC
-,many,TRBV5-1,TRBJ1-1,CASSLAPGTEAFF,TGCGCCAGCAGCTTGGCCCCGGGGACTGAAGCTTTCTTT
TRBD1,-,TRBV6-2/TRBV6-3,TRBJ2-7,CASRDGTGSDYEQYF,TGTGCCAGCAGGGATGGGACAGGGTCGGACTACGAGCAGTACTTC
-,few,TRBV29-1,TRBJ1-2,CSDLSGMLAGYTF,TGCAGCGATCTATCGGGGATGCTAGCCGGCTACACCTTC
-,-,TRBV7-9,TRBJ2-5,CASSLGTVEETQYF,TGTGCCAGCAGCTTAGGGACGGTCGAAGAGACCCAGTACTTC
TRBD1,-,TRBV24-1,TRBJ2-7,CATRAGTDTYEQYF,TGTGCCACCAGAGCCGGGACAGATACCTACGAGCAGTACTTC
TRBD1,few,TRBV12-3/TRBV12-4,TRBJ2-7,CASSLRQGAHEQYF,TGTGCCAGCAGCCTCCGGCAGGGGGCCCACGAGCAGTACTTC
TRBD2,few,TRBV5-1,TRBJ2-1,CASSSRSGGQYNEQFF,TGCGCCAGCAGCTCCCGTAGCGGGGGGCAGTACAATGAGCAGTTCTTC
TRBD2,few,TRBV4-3,TRBJ2-1,CASSQVAWEGYNEQFF,TGCGCCAGCAGCCAAGTAGCTTGGGAGGGATACAATGAGCAGTTCTTC
-,-,TRBV18,TRBJ2-7,CASSPPSRSYEQYF,TGTGCCAGCTCACCACCGTCCAGAAGCTACGAGCAGTACTTC